This passage covers 5 T cell receptor beta chains from one sample sequenced in a study of cytomegalovirus exposure and HLA in healthy donors. PCR used 60 Vbeta primers and 13 Jbeta primers. Measured with immunoSEQ multiplex PCR; TCRdb has only the in-frame clones, and not every one. The sample shows around 80,000 clones, about 9.5% of them seen only once. Sequenced input: PBMCs. These receptor sequences come from a man in his 60s in good health and CMV-seropositive.

The CDR3 region is CAWVRTGMNTEAFF. The CDR3 DNA follows: TGTGCCTGGGTCAGGACAGGAATGAACACTGAAGCTTTCTTT. The V gene is TRBV30, the J gene TRBJ1-1, with 7 bases matching TRBD1. Trimming at V came to 5 bases and at J to 0 bases, leaving 6 bases not matched to a gene. Germline V gene data show CDR1 as GTSNPN and CDR2 as SVGIG (reference sequence). The CDR3 contains 14 residues.

This clone has only a few counts. V and J are TRBV7-2 and TRBJ2-3, with 11 bases matching TRBD2. CDR1 SGHTA and CDR2 FQGNSA come from the germline V gene. The ends lost 4 bases at V and 14 bases at J; junction bases unmatched: 8. This CDR3 has 13 amino acids. DNA for the CDR3: TGTGCCAGCAGCTCCCAGACTAGCGGGACCGGGTATTTT. This codes for CASSSQTSGTGYF.

The table lists this clone with a few counts. The chain recombines TRBV15 with TRBJ2-7, with 8 bases that match TRBD1. The CDR3 consists of 14 residues. The trim removed 5 bases at V and 0 bases at J, leaving 3 bases unmatched. Germline CDR1 and CDR2: LNHNV and YYDKDF (reference sequence). The CDR3 here is CATSPGTGSYEQYF. In DNA, the CDR3 is TGTGCCACCAGCCCCGGGACAGGCTCCTACGAGCAGTACTTC. Based on the CDR3 plus reference TRBV15 and TRBJ2-7, the full variable domain is DAMVIQNPRYQVTQFGKPVTLSCSQTLNHNVMYWYQQKSSQAPKLLFHYYDKDFNNEADTPDNFQSRRPNTSFCFLDIRSPGLGDTAMYLCATSPGTGSYEQYFGPGTRLTVT.

The V call is TRBV28, the J call TRBJ1-5; 7 bases are a match to TRBD1. Unmatched junction bases numbered 9, after V lost 6 bases and J lost 7 bases. This CDR3 region has 14 residues. Germline-derived CDR1 and CDR2 are MDHEN and SYDVKM. The CDR3 is CASSQDRARQPQHF. The CDR3 DNA is TGTGCCAGCAGCCAAGACAGGGCAAGGCAGCCCCAGCATTTT.

This chain uses TRBV9 with TRBJ2-5, with 10 bases matching TRBD1. Germline-derived CDR1 and CDR2 are SGDLS and YYNGEE. The CDR3 runs 17 residues. Trimming at V came to 4 bases and at J to 1 base, leaving 10 bases not matched to a gene. CDR3 in DNA: TGTGCCAGCAGCCCTTCGGGGGACAGGGGAGTCCAAGAGACCCAGTACTTC. Translated: CASSPSGDRGVQETQYF.